This T cell receptor (beta chain) was found in a study of T cell repertoires in cytomegalovirus infection. Turning to this clonotype: Its target is unknown.

MiXCR, applied by TCRdb to the reads, yields one record per CDR3 protein. The sample holds 200,000 or so distinct CDR3 sequences, roughly 34% seen once. CDR1 and CDR2 from the germline V gene are SQVTM and ANQGSEA. The CDR3 sequence is 13 residues long. The V and J ends lost 3 bases and 1 base respectively, with 9 bases between them. The sequence was obtained from a human donor in good health (CMV status not recorded). Some clones in this sample may be carry-over from other donors' samples. The sample in question was CD8+ T cells from cultured PBMCs, obtained from culture after CMV antigen stimulation. This chain connects TRBV29-1 to TRBJ1-1; D perhaps matches TRBD1 (5 bases). In DNA, the CDR3 is TGCAGCGTTGACGGGGGAGGGAACACTGAAGCTTTCTTT. It encodes CSVDGGGNTEAFF. Based on the CDR3 plus reference TRBV29-1 and TRBJ1-1, the full variable domain is SAVISQKPSRDICQRGTSLTIQCQVDSQVTMMFWYRQQPGQSLTLIATANQGSEATYESGFVIDKFPISRPNLTFSTLTVSNMSPEDSSIYLCSVDGGGNTEAFFGQGTRLTVV.